This TCR beta chain comes out of a study of T cells after somatic rescue of genetic block. Assay: immunoSEQ multiplex PCR; the TCRdb copy retains only in-frame clones and omits some. The table lists 80,000 to 100,000 clones, over 80% of them singletons. Germline V lookup: CDR1 MNHEY, CDR2 SMNVEV (reference sequence). V lost 5 bases, J lost 0 bases, and 10 bases lay in between. This CDR3 is built from 14 residues. A few counts support this clone. The sequenced material came from peripheral blood mononuclear cells (PBMCs). This chain joins TRBV27 and TRBJ1-1; D gene ambiguous. The receptor was isolated from a woman in her late teens or twenties. CDR3 residues: CASSPPELNTEAFF. For the CDR3, the DNA is TGTGCCAGCAGTCCCCCAGAGTTGAACACTGAAGCTTTCTTT.